This passage covers 11 T cell receptor beta chains from one sample sequenced in a study of technical replicates of blood from a handful of donors. Sequenced by immunoSEQ multiplex PCR; TCRdb stores in-frame clones only, minus some. Here the sample spans around 100,000 clones, about 95% being singletons. Sequencing input: T cells isolated from PBMCs. The receptor set was obtained from a human donor in good health.

The chain joins TRBV18 to TRBJ2-2; D is perhaps TRBD1 or TRBD2 (6 bases each). This CDR3 comprises 15 residues. V gave up 5 bases and J gave up 4 bases, with 14 bases separating them. The germline gives CDR1 KGHSH, CDR2 LQKENI. The chain's CDR3 is CASSSQGGITGELFF. DNA of the CDR3: TGTGCCAGCTCATCACAGGGAGGAATCACCGGGGAGCTGTTTTTT.

The rearrangement links TRBV7-2 to TRBJ1-4; 10 positions match TRBD1. The V gene end was trimmed by 1 base and the J gene end by 6 bases; junction bases not matched to a gene: 2. CDR1 is SGHTA and CDR2 is FQGNSA in the germline V gene. This CDR3 region has 15 residues. For the CDR3, the DNA is TGTGCCAGCAGCTTAGTTGGGACAGGGGATGAAAAACTGTTTTTT. It specifies CASSLVGTGDEKLFF.

This clone was recorded only once. The V and J genes are TRBV6-6 and TRBJ2-1, with TRBD2 matching 7 bases. Germline CDR1 is MNHNY and CDR2 is SVGAGI (reference sequence). The CDR3 has 13 residues. V shed 5 bases and J 7 bases; nucleotides not matched to a gene: 5. CDR3 DNA sequence: TGTGCCAGCAGTCCGCGGGAGAGGAATGAGCAGTTCTTC. Protein sequence: CASSPRERNEQFF.

The chain combines TRBV11-2 with TRBJ2-3, with D tentatively TRBD2 (6 bases). V lost 5 bases and J 4 bases, leaving 19 bases between the germline ends. CDR1 and CDR2 (germline): SGHAT, FQNNGV. The CDR3 totals 16 residues. CDR3 loop: CASSKTLASSADTQYF. The CDR3 DNA follows: TGTGCCAGCAGCAAAACTCTAGCGTCGTCGGCAGATACGCAGTATTTT.

The chain recombines TRBV20-1 with TRBJ2-1; D may be TRBD1 (5 bases). Per the germline V gene, CDR1 is DFQATT and CDR2 is SNEGSKA (reference sequence). CDR3 length: 11 amino acids. V lost 3 bases and J lost 6, with 6 bases in between. As DNA, the CDR3 is TGCAGTGCTAGGGGGCTCAATGAGCAGTTCTTC. Protein sequence: CSARGLNEQFF.

This chain connects TRBV5-6 to TRBJ2-4; TRBD2 matches at 14 bases. This CDR3 has 17 amino acids. J lost 8 bases, V lost 0 bases, and 7 bases had no gene match. Germline V gives CDR1 SGHDT, CDR2 YYEEEE. CDR3 sequence reads: CASSLAGTSGSPDIQYF. CDR3 coding DNA: TGTGCCAGCAGCTTGGCCGGGACTAGCGGGAGTCCGGACATTCAGTACTTC.

The genes are TRBV28 and TRBJ1-1, with D maybe TRBD1 (5 bases). Germline assignment: CDR1 MDHEN and CDR2 SYDVKM. Trimming removed 7 bases at V and 10 bases at J, with 22 bases between. CDR3 length equals 14 residues. The CDR3 is CASNQPGQRGGAFF. In DNA, the CDR3 is TGTGCCAGCAATCAACCCGGGCAGAGGGGAGGAGCTTTCTTT.

This clone appeared a single time. The V and J genes are TRBV12-2 and TRBJ1-5; the table's D call TRBD1 went unverified against the DNA. TRBV12-2 is a pseudogene locus. This CDR3 region has 15 residues. This chain's CDR3 is CASRPKTGKGQPQHF. The DNA for the CDR3 is TGTGCAAGTCGCCCCAAGACAGGTAAGGGGCAGCCCCAGCATTTT.

The rearrangement uses TRBV30 and TRBJ1-1, with D maybe TRBD1 (5 bases). The length of the CDR3 is 12 residues. Germline assignment: CDR1 GTSNPN and CDR2 SVGIG (reference sequence). The V end was cut by 2 bases, the J end by 7 bases, with 11 bases between. The CDR3: CAWSRRASEAFF. The CDR3 DNA reads as TGTGCCTGGAGTCGCAGGGCTAGTGAAGCTTTCTTT.

This sequence joins TRBV6-6 and TRBJ1-1, with 7 nucleotides matching TRBD1. Germline CDR1 is MNHNY and CDR2 is SVGAGI (reference sequence). There are 12 residues in the CDR3. V trimming: 4 bases; J trimming: 8 bases; junction bases outside the gene matches: 4. CDR3 sequence: CASSSIGGEAFF. DNA of the CDR3: TGTGCCAGCAGTTCTATAGGGGGCGAAGCTTTCTTT.

This clone was detected only once. The CDR3 loop reads CASQLRGGASYEQYF. In DNA, the CDR3 is TGTGCCAGCCAGTTACGAGGGGGCGCATCCTACGAGCAGTACTTC. The rearrangement uses TRBV6-5 and TRBJ2-7, with 7 bases identical to TRBD1. Germline lookup yields CDR1 MNHEY and CDR2 SVGAGI. The CDR3 runs to 15 residues. V lost 8 bases to trimming and J lost 1 base; unmatched junction nucleotides: 11.